These 30 T cell receptor beta chains share one sample of origin, sequenced in a study of shared clonotypes between healthy human individuals (dated by TCRdb to the early 2020s). The method behind the library was the immunoSEQ multiplex PCR assay. TCRdb's version of the immuneACCESS table is confined to in-frame rearrangements and falls short of the full clone set. An unresolved V gene accounts for under half of the shortfall where checked; the remainder is of unknown origin. This sample comprises roughly 1,500,000 clones, around 98% of them detected only once. The ten largest make up roughly 0.45% of the sample. The sample comprised naive CD4+ T cells sorted from blood. Read against the paper, the sample's cell subset or site label means: CD45RA+ positively selected. The receptors come from a man aged 30 to 39 in good health.

V gene TRBV27 combines with J gene TRBJ2-7, with TRBD1 identical over 8 bases. CDR1 is MNHEY, CDR2 SMNVEV, per germline (reference sequence). Unmatched junction bases numbered 5, after V lost 6 bases and J lost 4 bases. This CDR3 has 13 residues. CDR3 nucleotide sequence: TGTGCCAGCAGCCGGACAGGGTTATACGAGCAGTACTTC. As protein: CASSRTGLYEQYF.

This clone came up once. The chain carries TRBV28 and TRBJ1-5; D may be TRBD1 (6 bases). CDR1 is MDHEN and CDR2 is SYDVKM in the germline V gene. This CDR3 contains 14 residues. Between the trimmed V and J ends, which lost 6 bases and 1 base, there was a span of 10 bases. CDR3 in DNA: TGTGCCAGCAGATCTGGACAGAGCAATCAGCCCCAGCATTTT. It translates to CASRSGQSNQPQHF.

This chain joins TRBV14 and TRBJ2-7, with D perhaps TRBD1 (6 bases). Deletions cut 4 bases from V and 7 bases from J, with 26 bases between. The CDR3 totals 17 residues. Germline CDR1 is SGHDN and CDR2 is FVKESK. CDR3 sequence reads: CASSPDSLTSQTWEQYF. DNA of the CDR3: TGTGCCAGCAGCCCGGACAGCCTAACATCTCAAACGTGGGAGCAGTACTTC.

The gene calls are TRBV6-1 and TRBJ2-1; D is uncertain. Trimming took off 6 bases at V and 5 bases at J, with 8 bases between the two ends. Germline CDR1 reads MNHNS; CDR2 reads SASEGT. The CDR3 is made up of 12 amino acids. The CDR3 is CASSPSHNEQFF. Here the CDR3 DNA reads TGTGCCAGCAGCCCGTCGCACAATGAGCAGTTCTTC.

The V gene is TRBV15, the J gene TRBJ2-3; 7 bases are a match to TRBD2. Germline V CDR1 and CDR2: LNHNV, YYDKDF (reference sequence). The CDR3 covers 16 residues. The V and J ends lost 0 bases and 6 bases, in that order; junction bases with no gene match: 9. The CDR3 DNA reads TGTGCCACCAGCAGAGAGAGGAGCGGGGTTCTGGATACGCAGTATTTT. Translating it yields CATSRERSGVLDTQYF. The entire variable domain, with the rest obtained from reference TRBV15 and TRBJ2-3, is as follows: DAMVIQNPRYQVTQFGKPVTLSCSQTLNHNVMYWYQQKSSQAPKLLFHYYDKDFNNEADTPDNFQSRRPNTSFCFLDIRSPGLGDTAMYLCATSRERSGVLDTQYFGPGTRLTVL.

The chain uses TRBV4-3 and TRBJ1-1; D not resolved. This CDR3 contains 15 residues. With 0 bases removed from V and 4 bases from J, the gap between germline ends came to 12 bases. CDR1 and CDR2 from the germline V gene are LGHNA and YSLEER. CDR3 nucleotides: TGCGCCAGCAGCCAAGATCTTGCCGGGGTCACTGAAGCTTTCTTT. This encodes CASSQDLAGVTEAFF.

This CDR3 reads CASSFLAGAPETQYF. Written as DNA, the CDR3 is TGCGCCAGCAGCTTTCTAGCGGGAGCGCCAGAGACCCAGTACTTC. The chain links TRBV5-1 to TRBJ2-5; the match to TRBD2 covers 10 bases. V shed 2 bases, J shed 4 bases, and the junction held 5 bases outside the gene matches. CDR3 length equals 15 residues. Germline V gene sequence: CDR1 SGHRS, CDR2 YFSETQ.

The chain combines TRBV25-1 with TRBJ2-1; D gene uncertain. The CDR3 extends over 17 amino acids. V shed 2 bases and J shed 4 bases, with 18 bases lying between them. The V gene's germline CDR1 is MGHDK and CDR2 SYGVNS. CDR3 nucleotide sequence: TGTGCCAGCAGTGAAATAGAAGAGTCAGGTCTTTACAATGAGCAGTTCTTC. It specifies CASSEIEESGLYNEQFF.

This sequence joins TRBV7-7 and TRBJ2-2, with 8 bases lining up with TRBD2. With 4 bases clipped from V and 4 bases from J, the junction kept 11 bases outside the gene matches. There are 17 residues in the CDR3. From germline, CDR1 is SSHAT and CDR2 FNYEAQ (reference sequence). This CDR3 reads CASSSRPQRESTGELFF. The CDR3, as DNA: TGTGCCAGCAGCTCCCGCCCCCAGCGGGAGAGCACCGGGGAGCTGTTTTTT.

The chain recombines TRBV27 with TRBJ2-3; D might be TRBD1 or TRBD2, each matching 5 bases. This CDR3 is 17 amino acids long. Trimming cost V 7 bases and J 2 bases, with 22 bases left between them. Per the germline V gene, CDR1 is MNHEY and CDR2 is SMNVEV (reference sequence). In nucleotides, the CDR3 is TGTGCCAGCATTAGTTTTTTGGGGCCGGGAATCACAGATACGCAGTATTTT. This translates into CASISFLGPGITDTQYF.

The chain links TRBV5-8 to TRBJ2-1; the match to TRBD2 covers 12 bases. Germline V gene data show CDR1 as SGHTS and CDR2 as YDEGEE. This CDR3 is 15 amino acids long. The junction had 1 base not matched to a gene; V was cut back by 3 bases and J by 3 bases. CDR3 residues: CASSSGLAGYNEQFF. CDR3 bases: TGTGCCAGCAGCTCGGGACTAGCGGGCTACAATGAGCAGTTCTTC.

This chain joins TRBV7-9 and TRBJ2-3, with TRBD2 identical over 10 bases. The CDR3 consists of 16 residues. Trimming at V came to 6 bases and at J to 4 bases, leaving 10 bases not matched to a gene. Germline CDR1 SEHNR, CDR2 FQNEAQ (reference sequence). CDR3 DNA: TGTGCCAGCAGACTCAGCCTAGCGGGAGACTCAGATACGCAGTATTTT. It specifies CASRLSLAGDSDTQYF.

The gene calls are TRBV28 and TRBJ2-7; D may be TRBD1 (5 bases). The length of the CDR3 is 13 residues. Deletions cut 2 bases from V and 4 bases from J, with 9 bases between. CDR1 and CDR2 (germline): MDHEN, SYDVKM. The CDR3 coding sequence is TGTGCCAGCAGTTTAGGGGCGGCTTACGAGCAGTACTTC. Protein sequence: CASSLGAAYEQYF.

In this sample, this clone turned up once. The chain links TRBV2 to TRBJ1-2; D may be TRBD1 (5 bases). CDR1 is SNHLY and CDR2 is FYNNEI in the germline V gene. V shed 1 base and J shed 7 bases, with 13 bases lying between them. The CDR3 length is 14 residues. CDR3 region: CASSEGRGWAGYTF. The CDR3 nucleotides read TGTGCCAGCAGTGAAGGAAGGGGCTGGGCTGGCTACACCTTC.

V usage is TRBV5-5 and J usage is TRBJ2-2; the match to TRBD2 covers 12 bases. Germline CDR1 is SGHKS and CDR2 is YYEKEE (reference sequence). This CDR3 comprises 17 residues. V lost 0 bases to trimming and J lost 4 bases; unmatched junction nucleotides: 4. The CDR3 coding sequence is TGTGCCAGCAGCTTGGGACTAGCGGGAGCGGTCACCGGGGAGCTGTTTTTT. Translated, it gives CASSLGLAGAVTGELFF.

V gene TRBV28 combines with J gene TRBJ2-5; D gene ambiguous. The V end lost 5 bases, the J end lost 5 bases, and 15 bases lay between the germline ends. This CDR3 comprises 14 residues. Germline V CDR1 and CDR2: MDHEN, SYDVKM. The CDR3 coding sequence is TGTGCCAGCAGTCTCTGGGTTTTGGCGGAGACCCAGTACTTC. It encodes CASSLWVLAETQYF.

The chain employs TRBV11-2 and TRBJ2-7, with 9 bases matching TRBD2. The CDR3 is 15 amino acids. Trimming took 5 bases from V and 9 from J; bases not matched to a gene: 14. Germline CDR1 and CDR2: SGHAT and FQNNGV. The CDR3 DNA sequence: TGTGCCAGCAGCCAAGGCGAGCGCGGGAGGGCCGGGCAGTACTTC. It encodes CASSQGERGRAGQYF.

The chain is built from TRBV5-1 and TRBJ1-3, with D possibly matching TRBD1 (6 bases). V was trimmed by 4 bases and J by 0 bases, leaving 20 bases between them. Germline lookup yields CDR1 SGHRS and CDR2 YFSETQ. This CDR3 contains 18 residues. The chain's CDR3 is CASSRGQSRLSSGNTIYF. The CDR3 DNA reads TGCGCCAGCAGCCGCGGACAGTCCAGACTTAGCTCTGGAAACACCATATATTTT.

The rearrangement joins TRBV6-1 to TRBJ2-3, with D unclear. The V gene lost 3 bases and the J gene lost 6 bases, with 10 bases spanning the gap. This CDR3 is 13 amino acids long. Germline loops: CDR1 MNHNS, CDR2 SASEGT. CDR3 nucleotide sequence: TGTGCCAGCAGTGATTTTATTATTGATACGCAGTATTTT. It encodes CASSDFIIDTQYF.

The chain couples TRBV9 to TRBJ2-1; 9 positions match TRBD2. J was trimmed by 3 bases and V by 0 bases; bases with no gene match: 4. In germline, CDR1 is SGDLS, CDR2 YYNGEE. The CDR3 covers 16 residues. In nucleotides, the CDR3 is TGTGCCAGCAGCGTAGGTTTGCGGGAGGGCTACAATGAGCAGTTCTTC. Protein: CASSVGLREGYNEQFF.

J is TRBJ2-7 and V is TRBV5-1, with D unclear. The CDR3 runs to 14 residues. Germline V gene sequence: CDR1 SGHRS, CDR2 YFSETQ. The V end was cut by 1 base, the J end by 7 bases, with 15 bases between. The chain's CDR3 is CASSLSPPQGEQYF. The CDR3 nucleotides are TGCGCCAGCAGCTTGAGTCCCCCCCAAGGGGAGCAGTACTTC.

The gene calls are TRBV7-9 and TRBJ2-3, with TRBD2 identical over 9 bases. V lost 1 base, J lost 10 bases, and 0 bases stayed unmatched. This CDR3 is 12 amino acids long. Germline CDR1 and CDR2: SEHNR and FQNEAQ (reference sequence). CDR3 sequence (DNA): TGTGCCAGCAGCTTAGGACTAGCGGCGCAGTATTTT. Translating gives CASSLGLAAQYF.

The V and J genes are TRBV7-8 and TRBJ2-3, with 7 nucleotides matching TRBD2. CDR3 length equals 16 residues. Germline trimming cut 1 base from V and 4 bases from J; bases unmatched to any gene: 8. Germline values: CDR1 SGHVS, CDR2 FQNEAQ. CDR3 coding DNA: TGTGCCAGCAGCTTAGTGGCTAGCGGACAAGCAGATACGCAGTATTTT. This codes for CASSLVASGQADTQYF.

This sequence joins TRBV6-1 and TRBJ1-4; the D gene is possibly TRBD1 (6 bases). V gave up 7 bases and J gave up 8 bases, with 20 bases separating them. Germline assignment: CDR1 MNHNS and CDR2 SASEGT. The CDR3 has 15 amino acids. The CDR3 sequence is CASTIKWGLKEKLFF. CDR3 nucleotides: TGTGCCAGCACCATAAAATGGGGGCTAAAGGAAAAACTGTTTTTT.

V and J are TRBV18 and TRBJ1-1; 7 positions agree with TRBD1. CDR3 length equals 15 residues. Germline CDR1 reads KGHSH; CDR2 reads LQKENI. V lost 5 bases and J lost 5; bases outside the gene matches: 11. CDR3 residues: CASSSTTGSETEAFF. The CDR3 DNA sequence: TGTGCCAGCTCATCAACGACAGGGTCTGAAACTGAAGCTTTCTTT.

The chain uses TRBV2 and TRBJ2-7; TRBD2 agrees at 10 bases. Looked up from germline, CDR1 is SNHLY and CDR2 is FYNNEI. The CDR3 contains 17 residues. The V and J ends lost 9 bases and 6 bases, in that order; junction bases with no gene match: 20. The CDR3 sequence: CASHTGVAGGEWTEQYF. The CDR3 DNA reads as TGTGCCAGTCACACCGGGGTAGCGGGAGGAGAGTGGACCGAGCAGTACTTC. Drawing the rest from reference TRBV2 and TRBJ2-7, the complete variable domain is EPEVTQTPSHQVTQMGQEVILRCVPISNHLYFYWYRQILGQKVEFLVSFYNNEISEKSEIFDDQFSVERPDGSNFTLKIRSTKLEDSAMYFCASHTGVAGGEWTEQYFGPGTRLTVT.

The rearrangement uses TRBV6-6 and TRBJ2-3; 9 bases are a match to TRBD2. CDR3 length equals 16 residues. V gave up 2 bases and J gave up 5 bases; unmatched junction bases: 8. Germline assignment: CDR1 MNHNY and CDR2 SVGAGI (reference sequence). For the CDR3, the DNA is TGTGCCAGCAGTTACCCTAGCGGGAAGTCTGGAGATACGCAGTATTTT. Its translation: CASSYPSGKSGDTQYF.

The CDR3 protein is CASSLYSPSATIYF. Written as DNA, the CDR3 is TGTGCCAGCAGCTTATACAGTCCCTCGGCCACCATATATTTT. This chain connects TRBV7-2 to TRBJ1-3; D is ambiguous. Looked up from germline, CDR1 is SGHTA and CDR2 is FQGNSA. There are 14 residues in the CDR3. The V gene lost 2 bases and the J gene lost 9 bases, with 14 bases spanning the gap.

The genes are TRBV21-1 and TRBJ1-1; TRBD1, the table's D call, lacks a check against the DNA. TRBV21-1 is a documented pseudogene. The CDR3 consists of 18 residues. CDR3 sequence: CASSDRDRLFFGGTEAFF. The CDR3 bases are TGTGCCAGCAGCGACCGGGACAGGCTCTTCTTCGGCGGCACTGAAGCTTTCTTT.

The genes are TRBV9 and TRBJ2-1; 12 nucleotides align to TRBD2. This CDR3 is 18 amino acids long. Germline V gene lookup returns CDR1 SGDLS and CDR2 YYNGEE. V lost 4 bases, J lost 0 bases, and 8 bases stayed unmatched. The CDR3 here is CASSLGGLAGFSYNEQFF. CDR3 DNA sequence: TGTGCCAGCAGCCTCGGTGGACTAGCGGGATTCTCCTACAATGAGCAGTTCTTC.